The entry below describes one TCR beta chain. No antigen is known for it. The entry originates in a study of shared clonotypes between healthy human individuals. Turning to the study itself: Per donor, three plates held CD4 naive cells, three held CD4 memory, two held CD8 naive and one held CD8 memory. Study findings and constraints: In the sorted subsets, rarefaction showed sequencing was incomplete despite large depth. Estimated clonotype richness was generally higher in naive than memory subsets. Among a handful of donors, approximately 5% of naive CD4 clonotypes were found in common.

CDR3 length: 13 amino acids. Germline assignment: CDR1 SGHTA and CDR2 FQGNSA. V lost 4 bases and J lost 8; bases outside the gene matches: 6. Generated by immunoSEQ multiplex PCR, the TCRdb table keeps only in-frame clones and is missing some. Of under 2,500,000 clones in the sample, almost 96% were seen once. This chain links TRBV7-2 with TRBJ1-2; 8 bases fit TRBD1. This TCR was sampled from a man between 18 and 29 years old in good health. Specimen: naive CD4+ T cells sorted from blood. Subset of the sample: CD45RA+ positively selected. CDR3 sequence reads: CASSSRTGNGYTF. The CDR3 region has the DNA TGTGCCAGCAGCTCTAGGACAGGGAACGGCTACACCTTC.